This T cell receptor beta chain was found in a study of blood T cell repertoires in COVID-19 (dated by TCRdb to about 2020). At the level of the whole study: Samples covering the acute and convalescent phases of COVID-19 were provided by collaborators in the United States, Italy and Spain. The prospective study material was composed of cDNA or gDNA derived from T cells, B-cell-depleted T cells, or PBMCs. The dataset comprised deeply sampled blood TCRbeta repertoires from subjects exposed to, actively infected with, or recovered from COVID-19. The repertoires were released in a freely available public database intended as a resource for research on the immune response to SARS-CoV-2. Samples were obtained from the ongoing ImmuneRACE study (first 160 participants) and from over 1,000 subjects provided by 6 global collaborators. The sample metadata nearly always contained a de-identified subject ID, COVID-19 status, age in years and sex. Where available, HLA class I and class II types were taken from metadata supplied by the sample provider and were not determined by assay-based typing.

CDR1 and CDR2 are read off the germline V gene as SGHRS and YFSETQ. The CDR3 has 15 amino acids, counting the end cysteine and phenylalanine. Kept here is only the CDR3 DNA, which spans 45 bases and is read in frame from base 1. Germline trimming: 0 bases from V, 4 bases from J; junction bases outside gene matches: 5. To note about this clone: Which antigen it targets is not known. No per-base quality is available; no much larger clone lies one base away.

The collaborating institutions used their own protocols to collect whole blood in K2EDTA tubes. For TCRbeta analysis, collaborators shipped samples in one of three forms: frozen whole blood, isolated PBMCs, or DNA extracted from either of those sample types. TCRbeta CDR3 regions were amplified from genomic DNA using the immunoSEQ Assay, a bias-controlled multiplex PCR. As for how the authors treated the data: Nucleated cell counts per sample were estimated from amplification of reference gene primers within the assay. To quantify the absolute abundance of each unique TCRbeta CDR3 rearrangement, sequence reads were collapsed and filtered. For each sample, productive Simpson clonality was calculated as the square root of Simpson's diversity index across productive rearrangements. Drawn from immuneACCESS, this table holds only the in-frame rearrangements with V and J called that TCRdb kept. Clones are partly lost; checked studies trace under half to an unresolved V gene and leave the rest unexplained. The V and J calls and clone size are taken from that table; D and trimming were inferred from the DNA. The sample contains some 220,000 clones, less than 90% of them found a single time. The ten largest clones take up over 15% of the sample.

Here is what the overall study found, with its caveats: How much clinical and demographic metadata was included differed by source and by participant, and the metadata was provided uncurated.

Sequenced input: peripheral blood. This chain is built from TRBV5-1 and TRBJ2-3; TRBD1 fits 7 bases in the junction. The receptor was derived from a woman older than 75 with active or convalescent COVID-19. The CDR3: CASSLETGSPDTQYF. The bases are TGCGCCAGCAGCTTGGAGACAGGGAGCCCAGATACGCAGTATTTT. The reference TRBV5-1 and TRBJ2-3 proteins fill in what lies around the CDR3, so the full variable domain reads KAGVTQTPRYLIKTRGQQVTLSCSPISGHRSVSWYQQTPGQGLQFLFEYFSETQRNKGNFPGRFSGRQFSNSRSEMNVSTLELGDSALYLCASSLETGSPDTQYFGPGTRLTVL.